This T cell receptor (beta chain) was documented in a study of CD8 T cells in Susac syndrome. The RNA input was roughly 0.45 to 1 ug, and it was reverse transcribed with random hexamers. TCRdb independently ran MiXCR on the immunoSEQ multiplex PCR reads; one entry per CDR3 protein. The data hold 20,000 to 25,000 distinct CDR3 sequences, with 90% to 95% observed a single time. Study observations and caveats: The authors acknowledged that the study's TCR sequencing and HLA analysis involved relatively few individuals.

V shed 6 bases and J shed 5 bases, with 14 bases lying between them. This CDR3 has 14 amino acids. Note on this clonotype: Antigen: not known.

Sequences were obtained from CD8+ T cells from PBMCs. This TCR derives from a human donor in good health. This sequence joins TRBV12-3 or TRBV12-4 and TRBJ2-1; possible D gene TRBD2, 5 bases. CDR3 DNA: TGTGCCAGCAGAACCGGGAACCCCAACAATGAGCAGTTCTTC. It codes for CASRTGNPNNEQFF.